The entry below gives a single T cell receptor (beta chain) sequence along with its context. What it binds is unknown. The data originate from a study of shared clonotypes between healthy human individuals. Study in general: CD4 naive cells filled three plates per donor, CD4 memory three, CD8 naive two and CD8 memory one. Findings and limits, study-wide: Clonotypes which were not shared had lower generation probabilities than clonotypes that all four donors shared.

This CDR3 region has 10 residues. CDR1 is DFQATT, CDR2 SNEGSKA, per germline (reference sequence). V gave up 6 bases and J gave up 5 bases, with 5 bases separating them. Only in-frame clones appear in the TCRdb table, and some are missing; sequencing was by immunoSEQ multiplex PCR. The sample contains some 1 million clones, 75% of which appear only once. This TCR came from a man younger than 35 in good health. V gene TRBV20-1 combines with J gene TRBJ2-1; D call uncertain. Sequenced sample: memory CD4+ T cells sorted from blood. Subset specified: CD45RA-negative fraction. The CDR3 here is CSAEDNEQFF. CDR3 sequence (DNA): TGCAGTGCGGAAGACAATGAGCAGTTCTTC.